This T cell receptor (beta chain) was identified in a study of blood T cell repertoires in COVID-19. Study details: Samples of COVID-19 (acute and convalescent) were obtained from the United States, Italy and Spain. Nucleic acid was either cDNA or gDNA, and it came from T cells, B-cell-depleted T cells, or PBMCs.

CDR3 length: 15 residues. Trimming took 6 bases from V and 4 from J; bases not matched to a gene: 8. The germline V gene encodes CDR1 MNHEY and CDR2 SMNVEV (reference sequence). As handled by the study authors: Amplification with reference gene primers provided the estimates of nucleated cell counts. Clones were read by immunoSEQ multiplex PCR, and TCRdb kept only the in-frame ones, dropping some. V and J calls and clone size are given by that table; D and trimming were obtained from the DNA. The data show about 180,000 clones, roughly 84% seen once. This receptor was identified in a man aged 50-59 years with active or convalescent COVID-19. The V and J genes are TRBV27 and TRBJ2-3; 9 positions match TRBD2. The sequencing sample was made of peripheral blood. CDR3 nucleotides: TGTGCCAGCAGGGCCCTAGCGGGGACCTCAGATACGCAGTATTTT. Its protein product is CASRALAGTSDTQYF.